This passage covers 2 T cell receptor beta chains from one sample sequenced in a study of blood T cell repertoires in COVID-19 (dated by TCRdb to about 2020). The method was the immunoSEQ multiplex PCR assay. TCRdb stores this immuneACCESS table with in-frame sequences only. Part of the clones is absent; in the studies checked, under half of the shortfall reflects unresolved V genes, and no reason is known for the rest. This sample has about 37,000 clones in its table, and 75% to 90% of those were observed once. The ten largest clones add up to roughly 6.1% of the sample. Sequenced: peripheral blood. The receptors stem from a human donor in a cohort sampled during active COVID-19.

V and J are TRBV11-2 and TRBJ2-7; 7 nucleotides match TRBD1. Germline V gene sequence: CDR1 SGHAT, CDR2 FQNNGV. V gave up 1 base and J gave up 0 bases; unmatched junction bases: 3. This CDR3 spans 15 amino acids. The CDR3 DNA sequence: TGTGCCAGCAGCTTAGGGGGGACAGCCTCCTACGAGCAGTACTTC. Its translation: CASSLGGTASYEQYF.

This clone is a singleton in its sample. This chain joins TRBV7-2 and TRBJ2-1; 11 positions agree with TRBD2. The CDR3 totals 17 residues. The junction had 8 bases not matched to a gene; V was cut back by 1 base and J by 6 bases. CDR1 and CDR2 (germline): SGHTA, FQGNSA. DNA for the CDR3: TGTGCCAGCAGCTTAGGGTTAGCGGGAGGGACCGCCAATGAGCAGTTCTTC. Translated: CASSLGLAGGTANEQFF. The full variable domain, its missing parts supplied by reference TRBV7-2 and TRBJ2-1, is GAGVSQSPSNKVTEKGKDVELRCDPISGHTALYWYRQSLGQGLEFLIYFQGNSAPDKSGLPSDRFSAERTGGSVSTLTIQRTQQEDSAVYLCASSLGLAGGTANEQFFGPGTRLTVL.